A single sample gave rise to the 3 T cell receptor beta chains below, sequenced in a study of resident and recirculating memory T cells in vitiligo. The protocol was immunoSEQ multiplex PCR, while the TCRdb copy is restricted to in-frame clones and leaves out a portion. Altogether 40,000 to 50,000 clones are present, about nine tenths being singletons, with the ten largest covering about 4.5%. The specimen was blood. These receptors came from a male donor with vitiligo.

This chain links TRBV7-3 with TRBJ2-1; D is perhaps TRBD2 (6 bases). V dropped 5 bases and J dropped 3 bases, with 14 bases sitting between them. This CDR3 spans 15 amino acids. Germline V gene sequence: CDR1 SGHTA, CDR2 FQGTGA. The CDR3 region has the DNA TGTGCCAGCAGCCTTGATCTAGCGCTCTACAATGAGCAGTTCTTC. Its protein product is CASSLDLALYNEQFF.

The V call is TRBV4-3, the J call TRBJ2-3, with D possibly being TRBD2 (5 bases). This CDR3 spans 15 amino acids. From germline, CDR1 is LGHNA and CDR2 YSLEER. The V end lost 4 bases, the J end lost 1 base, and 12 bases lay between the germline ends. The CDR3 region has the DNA TGCGCCAGCAGCCCGCGGGCGCTAGGCACAGATACGCAGTATTTT. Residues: CASSPRALGTDTQYF.

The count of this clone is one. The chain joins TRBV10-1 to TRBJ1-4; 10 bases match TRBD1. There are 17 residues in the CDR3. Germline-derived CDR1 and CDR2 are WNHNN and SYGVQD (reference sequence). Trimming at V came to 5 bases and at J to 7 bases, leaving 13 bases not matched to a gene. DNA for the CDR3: TGCGCCAGCAGTCGGGACAGGGGTTATCGGCGCGCTGAAAAACTGTTTTTT. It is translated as CASSRDRGYRRAEKLFF.